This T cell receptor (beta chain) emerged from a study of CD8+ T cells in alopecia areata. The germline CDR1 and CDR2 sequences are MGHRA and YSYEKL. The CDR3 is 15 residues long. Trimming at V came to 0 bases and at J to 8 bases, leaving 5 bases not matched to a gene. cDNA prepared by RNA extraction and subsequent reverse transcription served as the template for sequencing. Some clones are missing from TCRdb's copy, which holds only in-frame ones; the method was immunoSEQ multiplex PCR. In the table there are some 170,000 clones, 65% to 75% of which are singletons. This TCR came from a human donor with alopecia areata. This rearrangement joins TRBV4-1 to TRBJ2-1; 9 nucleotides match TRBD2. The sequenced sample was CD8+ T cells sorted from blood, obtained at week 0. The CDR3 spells CASSQELAGVDEQFF. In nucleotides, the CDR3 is TGCGCCAGCAGCCAAGAATTAGCGGGGGTAGATGAGCAGTTCTTC.